Here is one T cell receptor (beta chain) with its context. In the study's own analysis: Reference gene primer amplification in the assay estimated nucleated cell counts. The data were produced by immunoSEQ multiplex PCR, yet TCRdb's version contains in-frame clones alone and is incomplete. The DNA gave D and trimming, while V, J and clone size come from that table. This table holds some 200,000 clones, about 87% found once. This sample stems from a study of blood T cell repertoires in COVID-19. Study information: COVID-19 samples collected from the United States, Italy and Spain covered acute and convalescent phases. From T cells, B-cell-depleted T cells, or PBMCs came the material, which was cDNA or gDNA.

V was pared by 3 bases and J by 2 bases, with 7 bases between. Germline-derived CDR1 and CDR2 are MNHEY and SMNVEV (reference sequence). CDR3 size: 14 residues. The chain combines TRBV27 with TRBJ2-2, with D possibly TRBD2 on 5 matching bases. The receptor was derived from a man aged 35 to 55 with active or convalescent COVID-19. Material: peripheral blood. CDR3 in amino acids: CASSFGVNTGELFF. The DNA for the CDR3 is TGTGCCAGCAGTTTCGGGGTAAACACCGGGGAGCTGTTTTTT.